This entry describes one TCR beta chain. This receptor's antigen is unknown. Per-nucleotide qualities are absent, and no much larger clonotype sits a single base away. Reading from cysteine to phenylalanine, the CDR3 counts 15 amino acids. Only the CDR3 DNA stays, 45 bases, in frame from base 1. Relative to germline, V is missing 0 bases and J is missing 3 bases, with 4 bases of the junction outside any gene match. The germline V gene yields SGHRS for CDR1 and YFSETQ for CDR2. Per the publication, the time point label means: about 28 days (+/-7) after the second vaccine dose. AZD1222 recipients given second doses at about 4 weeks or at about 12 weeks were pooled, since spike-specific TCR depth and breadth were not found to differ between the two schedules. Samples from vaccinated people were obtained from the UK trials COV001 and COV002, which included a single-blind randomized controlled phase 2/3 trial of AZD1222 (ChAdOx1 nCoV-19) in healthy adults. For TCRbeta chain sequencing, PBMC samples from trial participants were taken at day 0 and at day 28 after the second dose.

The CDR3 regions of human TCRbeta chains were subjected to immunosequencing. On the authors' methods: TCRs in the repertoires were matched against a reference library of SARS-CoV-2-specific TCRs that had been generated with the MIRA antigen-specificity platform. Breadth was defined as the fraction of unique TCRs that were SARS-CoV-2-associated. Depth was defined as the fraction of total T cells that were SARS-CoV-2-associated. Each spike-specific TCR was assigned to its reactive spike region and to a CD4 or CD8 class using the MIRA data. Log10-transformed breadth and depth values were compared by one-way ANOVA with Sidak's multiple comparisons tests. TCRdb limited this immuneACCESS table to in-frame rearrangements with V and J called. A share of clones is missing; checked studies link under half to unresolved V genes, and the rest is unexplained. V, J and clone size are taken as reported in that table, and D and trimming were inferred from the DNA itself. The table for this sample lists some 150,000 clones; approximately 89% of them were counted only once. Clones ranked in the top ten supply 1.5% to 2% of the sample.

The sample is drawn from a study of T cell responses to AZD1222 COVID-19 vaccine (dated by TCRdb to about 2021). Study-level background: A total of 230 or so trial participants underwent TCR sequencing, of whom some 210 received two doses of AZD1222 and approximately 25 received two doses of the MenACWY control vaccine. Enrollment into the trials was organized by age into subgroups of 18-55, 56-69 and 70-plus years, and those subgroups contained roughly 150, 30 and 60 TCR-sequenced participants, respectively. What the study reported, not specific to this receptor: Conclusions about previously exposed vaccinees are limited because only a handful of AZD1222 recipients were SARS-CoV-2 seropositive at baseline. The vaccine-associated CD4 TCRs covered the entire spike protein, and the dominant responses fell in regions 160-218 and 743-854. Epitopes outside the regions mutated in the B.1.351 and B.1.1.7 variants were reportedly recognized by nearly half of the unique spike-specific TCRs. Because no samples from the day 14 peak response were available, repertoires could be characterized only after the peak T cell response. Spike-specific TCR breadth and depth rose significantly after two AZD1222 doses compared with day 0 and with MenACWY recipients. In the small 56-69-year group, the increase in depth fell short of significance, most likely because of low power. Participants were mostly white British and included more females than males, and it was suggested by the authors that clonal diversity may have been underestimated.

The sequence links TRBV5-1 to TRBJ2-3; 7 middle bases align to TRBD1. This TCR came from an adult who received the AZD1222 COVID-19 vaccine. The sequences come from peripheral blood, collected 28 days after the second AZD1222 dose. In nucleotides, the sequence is TGCGCCAGCAGCTTGGGGGGGACAGTGACAGATACGCAGTATTTT. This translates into CASSLGGTVTDTQYF. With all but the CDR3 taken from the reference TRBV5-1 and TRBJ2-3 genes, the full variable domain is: KAGVTQTPRYLIKTRGQQVTLSCSPISGHRSVSWYQQTPGQGLQFLFEYFSETQRNKGNFPGRFSGRQFSNSRSEMNVSTLELGDSALYLCASSLGGTVTDTQYFGPGTRLTVL.